A selection of T cell receptor beta chains follows, all from one sample in a study of tumor-infiltrating lymphocytes in primary liver carcinoma. TCRdb fed the multiplex PCR reads into MiXCR, producing one record per CDR3 protein. The sample carries 300,000 to 350,000 distinct CDR3 sequences, 65% recorded once. The sample comprised peripheral blood. The receptors come from a man aged 40-50 years with primary liver carcinoma and hepatitis B virus infection. Each CDR3 is given with its conserved first and last residue.

>TRBV4-3|TRBJ2-7
CASSQDATPASGGSYEQYF
>TRBV10-1|TRBJ1-1
CASSAGGANTEAFF
>TRBV6-1|TRBJ2-3
CVTDSGARGTQYF
>TRBV12-3/TRBV12-4|TRBJ1-6
CASRAQPRSSYNSPLHF
>TRBV29-1|TRBJ2-7
CSVLSSGSYEQYF
>TRBV28|TRBJ1-5
CASSLGVGAWQPQHF
>TRBV7-3|TRBJ2-5
CASSLGQERTQYF
>TRBV4-3|TRBJ1-2
CASSQAPGQANGYTF
>TRBV24-1|TRBJ2-7
CATSDSGSFSYEQYF
>TRBV5-4|TRBJ2-5
CASSPGDMGGRTQYF
>TRBV2|TRBJ1-5
CASSGHKKGQPQHF
>TRBV4-2|TRBJ1-3
CASSQEWARGNTIYF
>TRBV4-1|TRBJ1-4
CASSARQATNGKLFF
>TRBV30|TRBJ1-3
CARSAGTVSGNTIYF
>TRBV11-2|TRBJ2-7
CAISPNFGIGGYEQYF
>TRBV6-5|TRBJ2-1
CASGLAGGREQLF
>TRBV4-1|TRBJ1-3
CASSQTPGDSGNTIYF
>TRBV12-3/TRBV12-4|TRBJ2-7
CASRPTGSTGEQYF
>TRBV11-2|TRBJ2-7
CTSSLGPRWEQYF
>TRBV5-1|TRBJ1-2
CASSFADRGYYGYTF
>TRBV4-1|TRBJ1-3
CASIQDRQGSGNTIYF
>TRBV11-2|TRBJ2-1
CASSLVFGGYEQFF
>TRBV11-2|TRBJ1-6
CANSPPGSPHHF
>TRBV5-1|TRBJ2-5
CASRHSRETQYF
>TRBV12-3/TRBV12-4|TRBJ2-1
CASRATGNEQFF
>TRBV28|TRBJ2-5
CASSGGGGETQYF
>TRBV11-2|TRBJ1-1
CVNSLAGIDPEAFF
>TRBV11-2|TRBJ2-1
CVSSPWTSGSSYNEQFF
>TRBV5-5|TRBJ1-5
CASSLGQSNQPQHF
>TRBV24-1|TRBJ2-2
CATAPSSNTGELFF
>TRBV5-1|TRBJ2-5
CASSLIAMETQYF
>TRBV11-2|TRBJ2-1
CANSLRQQYNEQFF
>TRBV7-9|TRBJ2-7
CATATSGASYEQYF
>TRBV29-1|TRBJ2-2
CSVTSGTSGRGANTGEPFF